A single sample is the source of the 2 T cell receptor beta chains below, sequenced in a study of low-dose radiotherapy and immunotherapy resistance in tumors (dated by TCRdb to between 2021 and 2022). To make first-strand cDNA, Superscript III was used along with a set of TRAV- and TRBV-specific primers so that both the TCRalpha and TCRbeta chains were covered. TCRs were amplified with Phusion for 15 to 25 PCR cycles using a constant-region primer together with the adapter attached to the V primers. TCRdb passed the public sequencing reads through fastp at Q25 and MiXCR, retaining productive beta sequences. Merged by CDR3 protein, the rows form single entries marked with the most common genes and DNA. A total of about 7,900 distinct CDR3 sequences appear in this sample, roughly 62% of them only once. 8.7% of the sample comes from the top ten. The receptor source for this set is a human donor with advanced metastatic prostate, ovarian, gallbladder or colorectal cancer (not recorded which). This table probably holds off-target reads from a library built for another chain.

The chain has TRBV27 and TRBJ2-1, with 9 bases that match TRBD2. The CDR3 extends over 18 amino acids. Germline lookup yields CDR1 MNHEY and CDR2 SMNVEV (reference sequence). The V segment lost 2 bases and the J segment 7 bases; nucleotides outside the gene matches: 15. Here the CDR3 reads CASSLSGDFSGGRNEQFF. As DNA, the CDR3 is TGTGCCAGCAGTTTAAGTGGTGACTTTAGCGGGGGAAGGAATGAGCAGTTCTTC.

The chain joins TRBV28 to TRBJ2-7, with unresolved D. Deletions cut 8 bases from V and 3 bases from J, with 14 bases between. Germline lookup yields CDR1 MDHEN and CDR2 SYDVKM. CDR3 length equals 13 residues. The CDR3 sequence: CASLPGGSYEQYF. The CDR3 DNA is TGTGCCAGCCTACCAGGCGGAAGCTACGAGCAGTACTTC.